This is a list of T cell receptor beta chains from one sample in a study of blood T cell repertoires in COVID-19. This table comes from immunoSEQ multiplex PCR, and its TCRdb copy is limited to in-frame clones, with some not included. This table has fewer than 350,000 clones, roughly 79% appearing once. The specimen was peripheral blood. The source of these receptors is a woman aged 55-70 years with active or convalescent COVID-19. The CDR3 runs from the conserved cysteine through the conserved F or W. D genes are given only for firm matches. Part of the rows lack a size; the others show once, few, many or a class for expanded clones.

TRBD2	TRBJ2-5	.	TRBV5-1	TGCGCCAGCACCTTAGCGGGGGGGCAAGAGACCCAGTACTTC	CASTLAGGQETQYF
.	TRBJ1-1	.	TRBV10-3	TGTGCCATCAGTTTGACGGGAATGAACACTGAAGCTTTCTTT	CAISLTGMNTEAFF
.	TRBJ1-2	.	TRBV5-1	TGCGCCAGCAGCTCCTCCCAGACACACATAATTGGCTACACCTTC	CASSSSQTHIIGYTF
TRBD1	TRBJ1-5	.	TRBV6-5	TGTGCCAGCAGAGGGGACAGCGAGATTCAGCCCCAGCATTTT	CASRGDSEIQPQHF
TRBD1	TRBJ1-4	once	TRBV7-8	TGTGCCAGCAGCTTAGTCACAGGGGGCAGTGAAAAACTGTTTTTT	CASSLVTGGSEKLFF
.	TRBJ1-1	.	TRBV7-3	TGTGCCAGCAGCTTAACGGTAAGGGAGGACACTGAAGCTTTCTTT	CASSLTVREDTEAFF
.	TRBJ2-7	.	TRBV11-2	TGTGCCAGCAGCCCGACGGGTAAGGCCCTTCTCTACGAGCAGTACTTC	CASSPTGKALLYEQYF
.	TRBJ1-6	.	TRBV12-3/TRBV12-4	TGTGCCAGCAGTTTCGGGTATTCACCCCTCCACTTT	CASSFGYSPLHF
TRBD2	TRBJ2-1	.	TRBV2	TGTGCCAGCAGTTCTGCGGGGGGCTACAATGAGCAGTTCTTC	CASSSAGGYNEQFF
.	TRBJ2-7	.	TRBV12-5	TGTGCTAGTGGTTCAACATCCCTGACAGCGTACTCCTACGAGCAGTACTTC	CASGSTSLTAYSYEQYF
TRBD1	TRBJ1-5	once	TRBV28	TGTGCCACGGACTCCGGGACAGGCAATCAGCCCCAGCATTTT	CATDSGTGNQPQHF
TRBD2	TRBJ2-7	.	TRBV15	TGTGCCACCAGCAGAGATCCCGGCGGGAGCTACTACGAGCAGTACTTC	CATSRDPGGSYYEQYF
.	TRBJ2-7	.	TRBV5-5	TGTGCCAGCAGCTTGGAGGACAGTCCCTACGAGCAGTACTTC	CASSLEDSPYEQYF
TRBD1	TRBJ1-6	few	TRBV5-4	TGTGCCAGCAGACTGGAGGGACAGGGGAATTCACCCCTCCACTTT	CASRLEGQGNSPLHF
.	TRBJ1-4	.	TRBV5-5	TGTGCCAGCAGCCCCTCCCTGTTCCTTAATGAAAAACTGTTTTTT	CASSPSLFLNEKLFF
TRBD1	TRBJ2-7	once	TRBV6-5	TGTGCCAGCAAACAACGGACAGGGGGGACCTACGAGCAGTACTTC	CASKQRTGGTYEQYF
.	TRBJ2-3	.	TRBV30	TGTGCCTGGAGTCCCACGGGGGATACGCAGTATTTT	CAWSPTGDTQYF
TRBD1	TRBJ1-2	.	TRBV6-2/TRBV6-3	TGTGCCAGCAGTTCAGGGGGGGGCTACACCTTC	CASSSGGGYTF
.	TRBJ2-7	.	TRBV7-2	TGTGCCAGCAGCTTCCGGGAGCCCCTTCCCTACGAGCAGTACTTC	CASSFREPLPYEQYF
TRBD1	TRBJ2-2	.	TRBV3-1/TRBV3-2	TGTGCCAGCAGCCACGCAACAGGGGTGACCGGGGAGCTGTTTTTT	CASSHATGVTGELFF
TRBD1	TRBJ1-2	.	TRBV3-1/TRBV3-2	TGTGCCAGCAGCCAAGAGATAACCAGGGGGCCTCACTATGGCTACACCTTC	CASSQEITRGPHYGYTF
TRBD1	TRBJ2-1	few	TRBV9	TGTGCCAGCAGCCTACCCGGGACAGAATACCCGGATGAGCAGTTCTTC	CASSLPGTEYPDEQFF
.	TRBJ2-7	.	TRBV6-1	TGTGCCAGCAGTGAAGTCAGCTACGAGCAGTACTTC	CASSEVSYEQYF
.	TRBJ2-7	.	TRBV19	TGTGCCAGTAGTAGAATATGGGCCTCCTACGAGCAGTACTTC	CASSRIWASYEQYF
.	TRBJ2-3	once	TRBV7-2	TGTGCCAGCAGCCTACGCGGACGGCGGGCAGATACGCAGTATTTT	CASSLRGRRADTQYF
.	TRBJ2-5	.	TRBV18	TGTGCCAGCTCACCAAGTCCAGGGCGTCAAGAGACCCAGTACTTC	CASSPSPGRQETQYF
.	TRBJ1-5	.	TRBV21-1	TGTGCCAGCAGCAAAGAAATAGGTGGACAGGCAGGAAATCAGCCCCAGCATTTT	CASSKEIGGQAGNQPQHF
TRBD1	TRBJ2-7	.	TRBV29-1	TGCAGCGTTGAAGTATGGGACAGGGGATCCTACGAGCAGTACTTC	CSVEVWDRGSYEQYF
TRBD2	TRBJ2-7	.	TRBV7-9	TGTGCCAGCAGCCCATTGGGCGGGGGGGCCTCCTACGAGCAGTACTTC	CASSPLGGGASYEQYF
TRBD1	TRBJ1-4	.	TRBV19	TGTGCCAGTACAGGGGGCGAATCAGCAACTAATGAAAAACTGTTTTTT	CASTGGESATNEKLFF
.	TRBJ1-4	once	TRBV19	TGTGCCAGCTTTAACGGGGGTCTGGATGAAAAACTGTTTTTT	CASFNGGLDEKLFF
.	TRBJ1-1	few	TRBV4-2	TGTGCCAGCAGCCAAGAGCGGGGGAACACTGAAGCTTTCTTT	CASSQERGNTEAFF
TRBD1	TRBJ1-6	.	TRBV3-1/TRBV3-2	TGTGCCAGCAGCCAAGAAAGCTGGGGGACAGGGGACTATAATTCACCCCTCCACTTT	CASSQESWGTGDYNSPLHF
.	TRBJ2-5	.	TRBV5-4	TGTGCCAGCAGCCCGAGTACTAGCCCACAAGAGACCCAGTACTTC	CASSPSTSPQETQYF
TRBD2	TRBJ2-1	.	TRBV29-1	TGCAGCGTTGTGTCTCGGGCGGGGGGCTACAATGAGCAGTTCTTC	CSVVSRAGGYNEQFF
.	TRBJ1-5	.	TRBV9	TGTGCCAGCAGCGTAGATGGTGGAGGGCCCGGGGCCCAGCATTTT	CASSVDGGGPGAQHF
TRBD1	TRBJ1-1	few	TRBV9	TGTGCCAGCGGCTCAGACAGGGGGCGCGGGAACACTGAAGCTTTCTTT	CASGSDRGRGNTEAFF
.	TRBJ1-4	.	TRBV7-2	TGTGCCAGCAGCTTCAACCCGGGGGTCGGTGAAAAACTGTTTTTT	CASSFNPGVGEKLFF
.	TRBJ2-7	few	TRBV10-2	TGCGCCAGCAGTGAGTCGGCTAGCGCTAACTCCTACGAGCAGTACTTC	CASSESASANSYEQYF
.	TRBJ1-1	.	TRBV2	TGTGCCAGCAGAGGGAGAGCTGGCACTGAAGCTTTCTTT	CASRGRAGTEAFF
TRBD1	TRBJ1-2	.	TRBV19	TGTGCCAGTACCCAATTGACAGGGTCCGTTTATGGCTACACCTTC	CASTQLTGSVYGYTF
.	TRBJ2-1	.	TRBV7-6	TGTGCCAGCAGCTTTGGGGCCCGGGACTCCGCGAATGAGCAGTTCTTC	CASSFGARDSANEQFF
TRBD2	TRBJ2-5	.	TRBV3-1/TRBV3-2	TGTGCCAGCAGCCAAAATATCGGGGGGGCCGAGGAGACCCAGTACTTC	CASSQNIGGAEETQYF